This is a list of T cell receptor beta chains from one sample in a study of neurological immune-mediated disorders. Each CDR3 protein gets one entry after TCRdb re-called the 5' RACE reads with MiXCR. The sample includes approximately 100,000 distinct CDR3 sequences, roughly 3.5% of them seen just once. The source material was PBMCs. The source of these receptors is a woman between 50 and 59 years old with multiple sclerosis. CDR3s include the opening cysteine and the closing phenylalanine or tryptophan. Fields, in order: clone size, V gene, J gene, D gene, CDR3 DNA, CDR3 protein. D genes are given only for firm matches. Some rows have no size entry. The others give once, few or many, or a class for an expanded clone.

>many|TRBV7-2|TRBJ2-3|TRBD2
TGTGCCAGCAGCCGTAGGGCTAGCGGGAACACAGATACGCAGTATTTT
CASSRRASGNTDTQYF
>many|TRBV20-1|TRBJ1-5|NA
TGCAGTGCTTCGATTGGGACCCGACGGGGGGATGAGCCCCAGCATTTT
CSASIGTRRGDEPQHF
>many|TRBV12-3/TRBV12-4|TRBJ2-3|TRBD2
TGTGCCAGCAGTCCTCTTCCGCGGGGGGCTGGCACAGATACGCAGTATTTT
CASSPLPRGAGTDTQYF
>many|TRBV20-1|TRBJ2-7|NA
TGCAGTGGGGCCACCGGAGGTCACTCGAGGGAGCAGTACTTC
CSGATGGHSREQYF
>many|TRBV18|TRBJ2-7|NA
TGTGCCAGCTCTTCCTACCACTCCTACGAGCAGTACTTC
CASSSYHSYEQYF
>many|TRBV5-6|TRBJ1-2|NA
TGTGCCAGCAGCAAACCTGGGGCTAACTATGGCTACACCTTC
CASSKPGANYGYTF
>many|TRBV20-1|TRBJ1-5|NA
TGCAGTGCTAACGAGGGGAACAATCAGCCCCAGCATTTT
CSANEGNNQPQHF
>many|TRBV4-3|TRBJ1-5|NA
TGCGCCAGCAGCCCCGGCAGGGGTGATCAGCCCCAGCATTTT
CASSPGRGDQPQHF
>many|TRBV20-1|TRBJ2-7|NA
TGCAGTGCTAGAGATCTGTATGAGCCCCGGGCCGAGCAGTACTTC
CSARDLYEPRAEQYF
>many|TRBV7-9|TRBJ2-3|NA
TGTGCCAGCAGCTTATCCGGGACTCATACAGATACGCAGTATTTT
CASSLSGTHTDTQYF
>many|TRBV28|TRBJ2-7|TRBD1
TGTGCCAGCCGACAGGGGGCATGGGACGAGCAGTACTTC
CASRQGAWDEQYF
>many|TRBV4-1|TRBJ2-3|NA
TGCGCCAGCAGCACTCACAGGGACGCAGATACGCAGTATTTT
CASSTHRDADTQYF
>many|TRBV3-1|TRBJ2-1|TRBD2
TGTGCCAGCAGTCCGACTAGCGGGGCAGTCGATGAGCAGTTCTTC
CASSPTSGAVDEQFF
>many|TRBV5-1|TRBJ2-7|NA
TGCGCCAGCAGCTTGGACGGAAGCTCCTACGAGCAGTACTTC
CASSLDGSSYEQYF
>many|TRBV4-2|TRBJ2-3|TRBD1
TGTGCCAGCAGCCAAGAACAGGGGGCTTGGACAGATACGCAGTATTTT
CASSQEQGAWTDTQYF
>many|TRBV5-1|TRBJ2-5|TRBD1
TGCGCCAGCAGCTTGGATGGGACAGGGAGGAAGGAGACCCAGTACTTC
CASSLDGTGRKETQYF
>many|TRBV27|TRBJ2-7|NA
TGTGCCAGCTCCTATCTCCCCAGGGGTCGAAAACCCGAGCAGTACTTC
CASSYLPRGRKPEQYF
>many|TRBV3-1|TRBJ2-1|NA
TGTGCCAGCAGCCAAGAGGGCCTAGCCAATGAGCAGTTCTTC
CASSQEGLANEQFF
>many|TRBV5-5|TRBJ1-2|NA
TGTGCCAGCAGCTTAGACAGTAACTATGGCTACACCTTC
CASSLDSNYGYTF
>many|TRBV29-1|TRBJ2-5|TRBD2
TGCAGCGTTGATCCTCGGGGGGTCCTTCACGAGACCCAGTACTTC
CSVDPRGVLHETQYF
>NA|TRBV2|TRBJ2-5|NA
TGTGCCAGCAGGAAGGGGGGTCGTCAAGAGACCCAGTACTTC
CASRKGGRQETQYF
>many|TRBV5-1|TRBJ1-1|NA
TGCGCCAGCAGCTTAACGGCAGGGAACACTGAAGCTTTCTTT
CASSLTAGNTEAFF
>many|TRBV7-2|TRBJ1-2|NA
TGTGCCAGCACCCTCTCACACAGGGCTGGCTACACCTTC
CASTLSHRAGYTF
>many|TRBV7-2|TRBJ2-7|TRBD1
TGTGCCAGCACCACTTCACAGGGGAACTACGAGCAGTACTTC
CASTTSQGNYEQYF
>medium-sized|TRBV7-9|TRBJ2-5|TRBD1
TGTGCCAGCAGCTCCAGGGGGCCAGAGACCCAGTACTTC
CASSSRGPETQYF
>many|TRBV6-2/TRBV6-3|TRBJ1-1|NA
TGTGCCAGCAGTTACATCAGGACCACTGAAGCTTTCTTT
CASSYIRTTEAFF
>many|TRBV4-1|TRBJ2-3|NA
TGCGCCAGCAGCCAAGAGAGAAGCAGGGATACGCAGTATTTT
CASSQERSRDTQYF
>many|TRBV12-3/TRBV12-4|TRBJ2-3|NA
TGTGCCAGCAGTTTACAGGGGAGGACAGATACGCAGTATTTT
CASSLQGRTDTQYF
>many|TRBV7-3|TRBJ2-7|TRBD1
TGTGCCAGCAGCTCACAGGGGGCCAACGAGCAGTACTTC
CASSSQGANEQYF
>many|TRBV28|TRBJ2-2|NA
TGTGCCAGCAGTTTATACACAGACACCGGGGAGCTGTTTTTT
CASSLYTDTGELFF
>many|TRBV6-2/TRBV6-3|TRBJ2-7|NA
TGTGCCAGCAGTTACCGCACAGGATCGAACTCCTACGAGCAGTACTTC
CASSYRTGSNSYEQYF
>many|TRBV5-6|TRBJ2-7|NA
TGTGCCAGCACCTCGGATCTGGACACCGCCTACGAGCAGTACTTC
CASTSDLDTAYEQYF
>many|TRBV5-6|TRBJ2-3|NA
TGTGCCAGCAGCTTGGGGGTAGCGACCAGCGACCCAGATACGCAGTATTTT
CASSLGVATSDPDTQYF
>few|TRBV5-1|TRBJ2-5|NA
TGCGCCAGCAGCTCGATCCAGGGTCAAGAGACCCAGTACTTC
CASSSIQGQETQYF
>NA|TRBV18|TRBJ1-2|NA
TGTGCCAGCTCACCCCCCGGCTCCTATGGCTACACCTTC
CASSPPGSYGYTF
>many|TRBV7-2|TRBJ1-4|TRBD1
TGTGCCAGCAGCGCCAAGGGCACAGGGGAAGGAGAAAAACTGTTTTTT
CASSAKGTGEGEKLFF
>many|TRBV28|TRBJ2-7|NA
TGTGCCAGCAGTTTATTCCGGGCGCGTTCCTACGAGCAGTACTTC
CASSLFRARSYEQYF
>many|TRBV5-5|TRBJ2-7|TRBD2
TGTGCCAGCAGCTCAAGCGGGGGGTCATCCGAGCAGTACTTC
CASSSSGGSSEQYF
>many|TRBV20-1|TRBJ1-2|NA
TGCAGTGCTAGGGAGCAGACTAACTATGGCTACACCTTC
CSAREQTNYGYTF
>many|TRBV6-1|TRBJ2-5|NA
TGTGCCAGCAGTGAACAGGGCAGGGAGACCCAGTACTTC
CASSEQGRETQYF
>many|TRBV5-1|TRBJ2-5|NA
TGCGCCAGCAGCATAGGACACCCCGCCCGAGAGACCCAGTACTTC
CASSIGHPARETQYF
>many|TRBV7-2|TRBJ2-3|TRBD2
TGTGCCAGCAGCTTAGCTGGGGTTCGGGGGGCGCAGTATTTT
CASSLAGVRGAQYF
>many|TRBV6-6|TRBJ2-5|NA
TGTGCCAGCAGTTACTACCGTAGGGGCCAGGGAGAGACCCAGTACTTC
CASSYYRRGQGETQYF
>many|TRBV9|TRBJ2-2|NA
TGTGCCAGCAGCGTAGAAATGCGATACACCGGGGAGCTGTTTTTT
CASSVEMRYTGELFF
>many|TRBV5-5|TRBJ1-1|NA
TGTGCCAGCAGCGTGGGGGTCTTGAACACTGAAGCTTTCTTT
CASSVGVLNTEAFF
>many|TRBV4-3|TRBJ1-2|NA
TGCGCCAGCAGCCAACAGGTTTTTGGGGGGTTAACCTTC
CASSQQVFGGLTF
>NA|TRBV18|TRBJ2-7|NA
TGTGCCAGCTCACCACTTGAGGTCAGGTCCTACGAGCAGTACTTC
CASSPLEVRSYEQYF
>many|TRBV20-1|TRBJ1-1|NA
TGCAGTGCTAGAGGCCAAGCAGGGGTGAACACTGAAGCTTTCTTT
CSARGQAGVNTEAFF
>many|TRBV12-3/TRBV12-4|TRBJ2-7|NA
TGTGACAGCAGTACCTCCCTGTACGAGCAGTACTTC
CDSSTSLYEQYF
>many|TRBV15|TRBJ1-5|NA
TGTGCCACCGCTTCCCCTAGGTCGGGCGTACCATTTAGCAATCAGCCCCAGCATTTT
CATASPRSGVPFSNQPQHF
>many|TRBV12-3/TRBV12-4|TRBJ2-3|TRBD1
TGTGCCAGCAGTCCCCGGCAGGGGGCTCCAGATACGCAGTATTTT
CASSPRQGAPDTQYF
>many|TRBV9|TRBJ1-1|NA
TGTGCCAGTAGGCCACGGAGCGCTTTCTTT
CASRPRSAFF